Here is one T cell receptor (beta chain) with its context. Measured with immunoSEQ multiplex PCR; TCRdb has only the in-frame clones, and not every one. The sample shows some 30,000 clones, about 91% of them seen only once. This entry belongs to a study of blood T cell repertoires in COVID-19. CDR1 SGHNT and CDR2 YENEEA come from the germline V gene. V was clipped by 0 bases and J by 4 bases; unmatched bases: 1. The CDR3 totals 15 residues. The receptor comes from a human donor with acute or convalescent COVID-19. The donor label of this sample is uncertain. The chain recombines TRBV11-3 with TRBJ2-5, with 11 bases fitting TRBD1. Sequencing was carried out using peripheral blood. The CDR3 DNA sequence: TGTGCCAGCAGCTTAGATGGGACAGGGGGAGAGACCCAGTACTTC. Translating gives CASSLDGTGGETQYF.